This TCR beta chain is from a study of blood T cell repertoires in COVID-19. With V trimmed by 4 bases and J by 2 bases, 8 bases remained unmatched. There are 15 residues in the CDR3. Germline lookup yields CDR1 MGHRA and CDR2 YSYEKL. Measured with immunoSEQ multiplex PCR; TCRdb has only the in-frame clones, and not every one. Counted here are about 210,000 clones, more than 70% occurring once; the ten biggest clones make up around 13%. The material sequenced was peripheral blood. This sequence originates from a human donor in a cohort sampled during active COVID-19. The chain combines TRBV4-1 with TRBJ2-7, with 7 bases that match TRBD2. The CDR3 DNA sequence: TGCGCCAGCAGCCCCCTTGCGGGAGCCACCTACGAGCAGTACTTC. Protein: CASSPLAGATYEQYF.